Listed below are T cell receptor beta chains from one sample, sequenced in a study of T cell changes during pregnancy in multiple sclerosis. Measured with immunoSEQ multiplex PCR; TCRdb has only the in-frame clones, and not every one. The sample includes tens of thousands of clones, 90% to 95% of them seen just once. The sample in question was CD8+ T cells from peripheral blood mononuclear cells, obtained in the first trimester of pregnancy. The origin of the receptors is a female donor with multiple sclerosis, enrolled in a pregnancy study. The CDR3 runs from the conserved cysteine through the conserved F or W. The order of the fields is D gene, clone size, J gene, V gene, CDR3 DNA, CDR3 protein. D genes are given only for firm matches. Clone sizes are given selectively: once, few, many, or a class where the clone is expanded.

NA	NA	TRBJ2-1	TRBV7-6	TGTGCCAGCAGCTTAGAGGGGGACTACAATGAGCAGTTCTTC	CASSLEGDYNEQFF
TRBD1	NA	TRBJ2-7	TRBV14	TGTGCCAGCAGCCAAGATGGAGCGGGACAGGGGATTCACGAGCAGTACTTC	CASSQDGAGQGIHEQYF
NA	NA	TRBJ2-7	TRBV6-6	TGTGCCAGCAGTTATTCGGGGGCCTACGAGCAGTACTTC	CASSYSGAYEQYF
NA	NA	TRBJ1-1	TRBV5-1	TGCGCCAGCAAAGACAGCCTTGAAGCTTTCTTT	CASKDSLEAFF
TRBD2	NA	TRBJ2-1	TRBV9	TGTGCCAGCAGCGTACAACCCGAGCGGGGGGCATACAATGAGCAGTTCTTC	CASSVQPERGAYNEQFF
NA	NA	TRBJ1-3	TRBV4-3	TGCGCCAGCAGTCAAGCGCGGGCCTTATCTGGAAACACCATATATTTT	CASSQARALSGNTIYF
NA	once	TRBJ1-4	TRBV7-8	TGTGCCAGCAGCTTAGACAGTGGGGGGGAAAAACTGTTTTTT	CASSLDSGGEKLFF
TRBD1	NA	TRBJ2-7	TRBV29-1	TGCAGCGTTATACAGGGGCCTCGATACGAGCAGTACTTC	CSVIQGPRYEQYF
NA	NA	TRBJ2-1	TRBV6-4	TGTGCCAGCAGTGATGGGGGGGCCCACAATGAGCAGTTCTTC	CASSDGGAHNEQFF
TRBD1	NA	TRBJ1-1	TRBV6-1	TGTGCCAGCAGTGAAGTCAACAGGGGGAACACTGAAGCTTTCTTT	CASSEVNRGNTEAFF
TRBD1	NA	TRBJ1-1	TRBV5-1	TGCGCCAGCAGCTGGGGGACAGGGAATGAAGCTTTCTTT	CASSWGTGNEAFF
TRBD2	NA	TRBJ2-1	TRBV5-1	TGCGCCAGCAGGATGGTAGCGGGGGCAGTCTACAATGAGCAGTTCTTC	CASRMVAGAVYNEQFF
NA	NA	TRBJ2-1	TRBV4-1	TGCGCCAGCAGCGGTGTTGGTGCGAAGCAGTTCTTC	CASSGVGAKQFF
NA	NA	TRBJ2-7	TRBV6-5	TGTGCCAGCAGTTACGACGCAGGTAACTACGAGCAGTACTTC	CASSYDAGNYEQYF
NA	NA	TRBJ2-7	TRBV7-8	TGTGCCAGCAGCTTAGGAGGGGACTCTACCTACGAGCAGTACTTC	CASSLGGDSTYEQYF
NA	NA	TRBJ2-3	TRBV5-1	TGCGCCAGCAGCTTGGAGGGGGAAGAGTATACGCAGTATTTT	CASSLEGEEYTQYF
NA	NA	TRBJ1-5	TRBV27	TGTGCCAGCAGACAGGGTCTGGGCAATCAGCCCCAGCATTTT	CASRQGLGNQPQHF
TRBD2	NA	TRBJ2-3	TRBV6-1	TGTGCCAGCATCCCCGGGACTAGCGGGGCGGATACGCAGTATTTT	CASIPGTSGADTQYF
TRBD1	NA	TRBJ2-1	TRBV7-3	TGTGCCAGCGGCACGGGACAGGGACGCAATGAGCAGTTCTTC	CASGTGQGRNEQFF
NA	NA	TRBJ2-2	TRBV6-1	TGTGCCAGCAGTGCCACCGGGGAGACCGGGGAGCTGTTTTTT	CASSATGETGELFF
TRBD2	NA	TRBJ2-1	TRBV10-1	TGCGCCACTCAGTCAGGGACTAGCGCCGACAATGAGCAGTTCTTC	CATQSGTSADNEQFF
NA	NA	TRBJ2-7	TRBV4-1	TGCGCCAGCAGCCAAGTACAGGATAGGGACGAGCAGTACTTC	CASSQVQDRDEQYF
NA	few	TRBJ1-3	TRBV7-9	TGTGCCAGCAGCTCCCGGGACTCCGGCGGCTCTGGAAACACCATATATTTT	CASSSRDSGGSGNTIYF
NA	NA	TRBJ2-5	TRBV5-4	TGTGCCAGCAGCCTTACAGAGAACCAAGAGACCCAGTACTTC	CASSLTENQETQYF
NA	NA	TRBJ2-7	TRBV4-1	TGCGCCAGCAGCCAACAGGCCGCCAGCTACGAGCAGTACTTC	CASSQQAASYEQYF
NA	NA	TRBJ1-2	TRBV10-1	TGCGCCAGCAGTGTAGCAGGCTACACCTTC	CASSVAGYTF
TRBD1	NA	TRBJ1-1	TRBV30	TGTGCCTGGAGTGAAGACAGGGACACTGAAGCTTTCTTT	CAWSEDRDTEAFF
NA	NA	TRBJ2-6	TRBV29-1	TGCAGCGTTAGGACTTCGGCCAACGTCCTGACTTTC	CSVRTSANVLTF
NA	NA	TRBJ2-7	TRBV9	TGTGCCAGCAGCGTAGAGGGACATGGCTACGAGCAGTACTTC	CASSVEGHGYEQYF
TRBD1	NA	TRBJ2-7	TRBV25-1	TGTGCCAGCAGTGAAAGGGACAGGGACCAAGAACAGTACTTC	CASSERDRDQEQYF
TRBD1	NA	TRBJ1-5	TRBV13	TGTGCCAGCAGCATGGGACAGGGTGATCAGCCCCAGCATTTT	CASSMGQGDQPQHF
NA	NA	TRBJ1-4	TRBV10-2	TGCGCCAGCAGTGAGTCGATGGCGGCAACTAATGAAAAACTGTTTTTT	CASSESMAATNEKLFF
NA	NA	TRBJ1-5	TRBV7-2	TGTGCCAGCAGCGCCCGGGGGGCCTTTAGCAATCAGCCCCAGCATTTT	CASSARGAFSNQPQHF
NA	NA	TRBJ1-1	TRBV7-9	TGTGCCAGCAACCTGGGGGCATCCACTGAAGCTTTCTTT	CASNLGASTEAFF
NA	NA	TRBJ2-7	TRBV7-9	TGTGCCAGCAGCTATACTCCTGGACAGGAGCAGTACTTC	CASSYTPGQEQYF
TRBD1	NA	TRBJ1-4	TRBV23-1	TGCGCCAGCAGTCAATCCGGGACAGGGGGTAATAGGCTGTTTTTT	CASSQSGTGGNRLFF
TRBD1	NA	TRBJ2-5	TRBV5-1	TGCGCCAGCAGCTTACGTCCAGGGGGCGAAGAGACCCAGTACTTC	CASSLRPGGEETQYF
TRBD1	NA	TRBJ2-2	TRBV9	TGTGCCAGCAGCCCGCCCTCGACAGGGGCCACCGGGGAGCTGTTTTTT	CASSPPSTGATGELFF
TRBD1	NA	TRBJ2-5	TRBV9	TGTGCCAGCAGCTCCGGACAGGGCCTCCTCCAAGAGACCCAGTACTTC	CASSSGQGLLQETQYF
NA	few	TRBJ1-4	TRBV10-1	TGCGCCAGCAGTGATGAAAACGGAGGAGATGAAAAACTGTTTTTT	CASSDENGGDEKLFF
TRBD1	NA	TRBJ1-5	TRBV5-1	TGCGCCAGCAGCTTGTTTTCAGGGGGGAATCAGCCCCAGCATTTT	CASSLFSGGNQPQHF
TRBD1	NA	TRBJ2-7	TRBV12-5	TGTGCTAGTGGAATGGACAGGGAAGCCTCCTACGAGCAGTACTTC	CASGMDREASYEQYF
TRBD1	once	TRBJ2-7	TRBV6-1	TGTGCCAGCAGTGTGCCGGGACAGGTCTCCCACGAGCAGTACTTC	CASSVPGQVSHEQYF
NA	NA	TRBJ1-2	TRBV2	TGTGCCAGCAGTGAGTGGGACACAGGAAACTATGGCTACACCTTC	CASSEWDTGNYGYTF
TRBD2	NA	TRBJ2-7	TRBV7-6	TGTGCCAGCAGCCCAGGGACAGCGGGGGGCGTGACCTACGAGCAGTACTTC	CASSPGTAGGVTYEQYF
TRBD1	NA	TRBJ2-5	TRBV5-4	TGTGCCAGCAGTTCAGGGGGCGCGGAGACCCAGTACTTC	CASSSGGAETQYF
TRBD2	NA	TRBJ2-1	TRBV6-1	TGTGCCAGCAGTGAAGCATACAGCGGGAGCTCCTACAATGAGCAGTTCTTC	CASSEAYSGSSYNEQFF
TRBD2	NA	TRBJ2-7	TRBV4-1	TGCGCCAGCAGCCCTTTAGCGGGGGACTCCTACGAGCAGTACTTC	CASSPLAGDSYEQYF
TRBD2	NA	TRBJ2-1	TRBV19	TGTGCCAGTACCCAGGGGACTAGCGGGATGAATGAGCAGTTCTTC	CASTQGTSGMNEQFF
NA	once	TRBJ1-4	TRBV6-5	TGTGCCAGCAGTTCCGGGACTAATGAAAAACTGTTTTTT	CASSSGTNEKLFF
TRBD2	NA	TRBJ2-1	TRBV28	TGTGCCAGCAGTCCCTTCCGACCGGGACTAGCAAGGAAGCAGTTCTTC	CASSPFRPGLARKQFF
NA	NA	TRBJ1-2	TRBV19	TGTGCCAGTAGTATAATCGTGACAGACTATGGCTACACCTTC	CASSIIVTDYGYTF
NA	NA	TRBJ2-5	TRBV27	TGTGCCAGCAGTTGGGGGACGGAGGGGGAGACCCAGTACTTC	CASSWGTEGETQYF
TRBD2	NA	TRBJ2-3	TRBV5-5	TGTGCCAGCAGCAGCGGGGTCCCTACAGATACGCAGTATTTT	CASSSGVPTDTQYF
NA	NA	TRBJ2-7	TRBV11-2	TGTGCCAGCCAAGCCTGGGCAGGCGCCTCCTACGAGCAGTACTTC	CASQAWAGASYEQYF